This T cell receptor (beta chain) emerged from a study of shared clonotypes between healthy human individuals (dated by TCRdb to about 2020). Background on the whole study: Three men and a couple of women, aged 18 to 49 years, made up the cohort. For each donor, CD4 naive and CD4 memory were each run on three plates, CD8 naive on two plates, and CD8 memory on one plate. To estimate repertoire size and how much clonotypes are shared between individuals, the study performed deep sequencing of blood TCR repertoires from a handful of healthy adults. Per donor, leukapheresis produced somewhere between about 0.94 and 9.5 billion PBMCs. To increase sequencing depth and limit assay-specific biases, TCR repertoire library preparation and sequencing were carried out by different laboratories using diverse techniques.

CD8 naive samples consisted of CD45RO-negative cells that were positively selected for CCR7, yielding a CD45RA+CCR7+ population without TemRA cells. The donors were healthy, HIV-negative adults who had no recently reported acute infections or vaccinations. Every donor was a Caucasian adult residing in Nashville, Tennessee, USA. After blood collection by leukapheresis, PBMCs were isolated using Ficoll-Histopaque density gradient centrifugation and then cryopreserved in the vapor phase of liquid nitrogen. Purity and quantity of every magnetically sorted T cell population were checked by analytical flow cytometry. From each sorted fraction, genomic DNA was isolated and quantified by UV absorbance on a Nanodrop 2000c. The CDR3 goes from the cysteine to the phenylalanine over 17 residues. Only CDR3 DNA remains: 51 bases, in frame from the first base. Trimming at the junction amounts to 3 bases on V and 1 base on J, and the germline ends lie 18 bases apart. According to the germline V gene, CDR1 reads SGHRS and CDR2 reads YFSETQ.

Of note for this clone: What this receptor recognizes is not known. Base qualities are missing; no much larger clone stands one base away.

TCR CDR3 regions were amplified from genomic DNA by multiplex PCR using the deep immunoSEQ assay. Extracted genomic DNA from each cell subset was spread evenly across all wells of several immunoSEQ 96-well plates, with each plate serving as a replicate. Each replicate PCR for sorted subsets received roughly 200 ng genomic DNA, equal to some 32,000 T cell genomes. Purified libraries were measured with a Qubit 3.0 fluorometer, size-checked on a Bioanalyzer 2100, and measured again with the KAPA Library Quantification kit. Each immunoSEQ 96-well plate was sequenced on its own single-read 150-cycle Illumina NextSeq 550 flow cell. As for how the authors treated the data: The immunoSEQ output contained only junctional sequences without quality scores, so filtering could not match that applied to full-length reads. To assign V/J genes and CDR3, sequences were annotated against IMGT germline references using PyIR, a Python wrapper for IgBLAST v1.9. Any read was removed if the V/J assignment was weak (E-value above 1e-6), the CDR3 was missing, or the read contained stop codons, out-of-frame junctions, or ambiguous translated residues. V3J clonotypes were defined as sequences sharing an identical inferred V gene, J gene, and CDR3 amino acid sequence. Percentage overlap between repertoires was computed as shared unique clonotypes divided by the size of the smaller repertoire. Three approaches were used to assess repertoire richness: RTK rarefaction, the Chao1 estimator, and Recon v2.1 estimates of unobserved clonotypes. OLGA was used to compute generation probabilities for all TCRbeta clonotypes that the gDNA method yielded from a few donors. TCRdb's version of the immuneACCESS table is confined to in-frame rearrangements and falls short of the full clone set. An unresolved V gene accounts for under half of the shortfall where checked; the remainder is of unknown origin. V, J and clone size derive from that table, while D and trimming were established from the DNA sequence. The table for this sample lists about 2.2 million clones; approximately 94% of them were counted only once. The ten biggest clones cover 1.5% to 2% of the sample.

What the authors observed across the whole study: Pairwise subsampling led to the expectation that sequencing depth would affect the degree of clonotype sharing among donors. Naive subsets generally had larger estimated clonotype richness than memory subsets. The small number of donors limited the genetic and exposure-history diversity represented. Sampling was restricted to blood, and TCR repertoires in tissues likely differ from the TCR repertoires found in blood. Rarefaction of sorted-subset datasets indicated incomplete sequencing despite the large sequencing depth. About 4.5% of naive CD4, 3.5% of naive CD8, 2.3% of memory CD4, and 0.4% of memory CD8 clonotypes were shared across a few donors. Compared with non-shared clonotypes, the clonotypes found in all four sorted-subset donors had higher generation probabilities.

The TCR originated in a man aged 18 to 30 in good health. Some clones in this sample may be carry-over from other donors' samples. The sequencing sample was made of naive CD8+ T cells from PBMCs. The sample's cell subset or site, from its label and the paper: CD45RA+CCR7+. This receptor chain uses TRBV5-1 and TRBJ2-3; the D gene cannot be resolved reliably. The bases read TGCGCCAGCAGCTCGGATGTTGTTTTGGTAGGCACAGATACGCAGTATTTT. This gives the protein CASSSDVVLVGTDTQYF.